The clone carrying this TCR beta chain was observed a handful of times. Its antigen is still unknown. These data originate in a study of identical twins. In TCRdb, the 5' RACE reads were re-called with MiXCR into one record per CDR3 protein. The sample holds more than 1.5 million distinct CDR3 sequences, under 35% seen once. Study-wide findings and caveats: Without tracking the same donors, conclusions rested on cross-sectional statistical analysis.

Trimming took off 5 bases at V and 7 bases at J, with 11 bases between the two ends. CDR1 and CDR2 from the germline V gene are SGHTA and FQGNSA. This CDR3 region has 12 residues. Sequencing was done on a sample of cord blood. This receptor was obtained from a newborn girl in good health. The chain has TRBV7-2 and TRBJ2-5; a weak D match, TRBD1 (5 bases). The CDR3 protein is CASSRPQGTQYF. The CDR3 DNA sequence: TGTGCCAGCAGCCGACCCCAGGGGACCCAGTACTTC.